A single TCR beta chain is shown here with its context. Germline V CDR1 and CDR2: MNHEY, SVGEGT. The V end lost 5 bases, the J end lost 4 bases, and 9 bases lay between the germline ends. The CDR3 is 12 amino acids. This specimen comes from a study of blood T cell repertoires in COVID-19. Study-level information: Whether acute or convalescent, the COVID-19 samples came from the United States, Italy and Spain. Sample material is recorded as cDNA or gDNA derived from T cells, B-cell-depleted T cells, or PBMCs.

Per the authors' pipeline: Reference gene primer amplification yielded estimated nucleated cell counts. Sequencing was performed with immunoSEQ multiplex PCR; in TCRdb, only in-frame clones are kept and a portion is missing. Clone size and V and J calls were adopted from that table, with D and trimming inferred from the DNA. The sample comprises a few hundred thousand clones, 70% to 90% of which are singletons, and 4.1% rests with the top ten. The V gene is TRBV6-2 or TRBV6-3, the J gene TRBJ2-7, with D unresolved. The sequencing input was peripheral blood. The origin of this receptor is a woman aged 45 to 65 with active or convalescent COVID-19. In DNA, the CDR3 is TGTGCCAGCAGTCCCCACTCATACGAGCAGTACTTC. It specifies CASSPHSYEQYF.